Each of the 27 T cell receptor beta chains below was sequenced from the same sample in a study of blood T cells in healthy people across ages. Combining a sample-barcoded 5' primer with a J-beta primer mix, a second PCR ran for 7 to 11 cycles. TCRdb re-derived calls from the 5' RACE reads in MiXCR, one entry per CDR3 protein. Among some 890,000 distinct CDR3 sequences listed, 25% to 35% were seen once. These data are also associated with another study on T cells of mothers and their children.

Sequences were obtained from blood. These receptors all stem from a woman aged 40 to 50 in good health.

This clonotype showed up many times. The chain employs TRBV24-1 and TRBJ2-1; unclear D gene. The CDR3 contains 15 residues. Trimming pared 2 bases from V and 4 bases from J, leaving 11 bases between. Germline V gene data show CDR1 as KGHDR and CDR2 as SFDVKD. In DNA form, the CDR3 reads TGTGCCACCAGTGATTGGGCAGTGAATTACAATGAGCAGTTCTTC. It translates to CATSDWAVNYNEQFF.

The chain uses TRBV4-1 and TRBJ2-5; D uncertain. Per the germline V gene, CDR1 is MGHRA and CDR2 is YSYEKL. This CDR3 has 14 residues. V was shortened by 1 base and J by 2 bases, with 8 bases between the two germline ends. CDR3 loop: CASSQGAQQETQYF. The DNA of the CDR3 is TGCGCCAGCAGCCAAGGGGCTCAACAAGAGACCCAGTACTTC.

V gene TRBV12-3 or TRBV12-4 combines with J gene TRBJ1-1; 9 bases are shared with TRBD1. The CDR3 loop spans 13 amino acids. V shed 5 bases, J shed 10 bases, and the junction held 8 bases outside the gene matches. CDR3 nucleotides: TGTGCCAGCAGTCCAACAGGGGGCGGTGGAGCTTTCTTT. Its protein product is CASSPTGGGGAFF.

This clonotype was found once. The rearrangement joins TRBV5-1 to TRBJ2-2; perhaps TRBD1 as D (5 bases). The V gene's germline CDR1 is SGHRS and CDR2 YFSETQ. This CDR3 is 15 amino acids long. Trimming pared 4 bases from V and 0 bases from J, leaving 10 bases between. The CDR3 loop is CASSADTANTGELFF. The CDR3 DNA is TGCGCCAGCAGCGCGGACACAGCGAACACCGGGGAGCTGTTTTTT.

This clonotype occurred a few times. Since a much larger clone is just one base distant, this may be a read error. The chain has TRBV20-1 and TRBJ2-1, with unresolved D. Germline CDR1 reads DFQATT; CDR2 reads SNEGSKA (reference sequence). The CDR3 is 14 amino acids. CDR3 sequence reads: CSARSLASYNELFF. In DNA form, the CDR3 reads TGCAGTGCTCGCTCCCTCGCCTCGTACAATGAGCTGTTCTTC.

Only a few counts were recorded for this clonotype. V and J are TRBV12-3 or TRBV12-4 and TRBJ1-4; the D is unclear. The CDR3 is made up of 15 amino acids. V was shortened by 3 bases and J by 3 bases, with 11 bases between the two germline ends. CDR3 DNA: TGTGCCAGCAGTTTGGGGAGATCTTCTAATGAAAAACTGTTTTTT. This translates into CASSLGRSSNEKLFF.

The V call is TRBV5-5, the J call TRBJ2-3, with D maybe TRBD1 (6 bases). V was pared by 6 bases and J by 1 base, with 15 bases between. Germline CDR1 SGHKS, CDR2 YYEKEE (reference sequence). CDR3 length: 15 residues. The DNA of the CDR3 is TGTGCCAGCATAGACGGGACACTGCGCACAGATACGCAGTATTTT. It codes for CASIDGTLRTDTQYF.

This clonotype was picked up a small number of times. This chain connects TRBV11-1 to TRBJ1-1, with TRBD1 as a possible D gene (6 bases). CDR3 length: 14 amino acids. Trimming cost V 3 bases and J 4 bases, with 12 bases left between them. Per germline, CDR1 SGHAT and CDR2 FQDESV (reference sequence). The CDR3 reads CASSLEGGVTEAFF. The CDR3 DNA is TGTGCCAGCAGCTTGGAAGGGGGGGTCACTGAAGCTTTCTTT.

The table lists this clonotype with many counts. The chain uses TRBV12-3 or TRBV12-4 and TRBJ2-1; D may be TRBD1 or TRBD2 (5 bases each). The CDR3 length is 14 residues. V lost 7 bases and J lost 7, with 17 bases in between. The CDR3 DNA is TGTGCCAGCACGGTGAGGGGAATGCAAAATGAGCAGTTCTTC. This codes for CASTVRGMQNEQFF.

This clonotype was counted many times. The chain links TRBV5-1 to TRBJ2-7; weak D call: TRBD1 (5 bases). Trimming pared 5 bases from V and 3 bases from J, leaving 15 bases between. This CDR3 spans 14 amino acids. The germline gives CDR1 SGHRS, CDR2 YFSETQ. The CDR3 here is CASSHQGSNYEQYF. CDR3 nucleotide sequence: TGCGCCAGCAGTCACCAGGGATCAAACTACGAGCAGTACTTC.

This sequence joins TRBV10-1 and TRBJ2-5; TRBD1 agrees at 8 bases. The J call may be wrong; the DNA end is better matched by TRBJ2-7. Germline values: CDR1 WNHNN, CDR2 SYGVQD (reference sequence). CDR3 length: 16 residues. The CDR3 sequence: CASRDRVREYPYEQYF. DNA of the CDR3: TGCGCCAGCAGGGACAGGGTCCGAGAGTACCCCTACGAGCAGTACTTC.

V is TRBV20-1 and J is TRBJ2-7; a weak D match, TRBD2 (6 bases). Per germline, CDR1 DFQATT and CDR2 SNEGSKA (reference sequence). V was shortened by 2 bases and J by 4 bases, with 18 bases between the two germline ends. The CDR3 length is 15 residues. CDR3 protein: CSARPAGRAPYEQYF. The CDR3 DNA is TGCAGTGCTAGACCCGCGGGGCGGGCCCCATACGAGCAGTACTTC.

This clonotype appeared many times. This chain links TRBV7-2 with TRBJ2-4; D possibly uses TRBD1 or TRBD2 (5 bases each). This CDR3 is built from 15 residues. Germline V gene data show CDR1 as SGHTA and CDR2 as FQGNSA. V was trimmed by 0 bases and J by 0 bases, leaving 6 bases between them. DNA of the CDR3: TGTGCCAGCAGCTTAGCGGGGACAGCCAAAAACATTCAGTACTTC. It specifies CASSLAGTAKNIQYF. The variable domain in full, completed from reference TRBV7-2 and TRBJ2-4, reads GAGVSQSPSNKVTEKGKDVELRCDPISGHTALYWYRQSLGQGLEFLIYFQGNSAPDKSGLPSDRFSAERTGGSVSTLTIQRTQQEDSAVYLCASSLAGTAKNIQYFGAGTRLSVL.

This clonotype came up many times. The genes are TRBV6-5 and TRBJ2-7; 7 positions agree with TRBD1. J lost 4 bases, V lost 6 bases, and 12 bases had no gene match. This CDR3 region has 15 residues. Germline assignment: CDR1 MNHEY and CDR2 SVGAGI. The CDR3 here is CASRSTGDSPYEQYF. The CDR3 DNA reads TGTGCCAGCAGATCTACAGGGGATTCCCCGTACGAGCAGTACTTC.

V gene TRBV5-5 combines with J gene TRBJ2-6; 7 nucleotides line up with TRBD1. The CDR3 sequence is 18 residues long. Germline V gives CDR1 SGHKS, CDR2 YYEKEE (reference sequence). After removal of 0 bases from V and 0 bases from J, the junction contained 6 bases not matched to a gene. The chain's CDR3 is CASSLAGQLSSGANVLTF. The DNA for the CDR3 is TGTGCCAGCAGCTTGGCGGGACAGTTAAGCTCTGGGGCCAACGTCCTGACTTTC.

This clonotype was observed a handful of times. V and J are TRBV20-1 and TRBJ2-1; D might be TRBD1 (5 bases). V lost 0 bases and J lost 10, with 13 bases in between. Per germline, CDR1 DFQATT and CDR2 SNEGSKA (reference sequence). This CDR3 contains 13 residues. CDR3 nucleotides: TGCAGTGCTAGAGATGATCCGGCAGGGGAGCAGTTCTTC. It yields the protein CSARDDPAGEQFF.

The chain couples TRBV27 to TRBJ2-3; TRBD1 matches at 7 bases. Germline V gene sequence: CDR1 MNHEY, CDR2 SMNVEV (reference sequence). With 5 bases clipped from V and 3 bases from J, the junction kept 5 bases outside the gene matches. CDR3 length: 14 amino acids. This chain's CDR3 is CASSPSDRTDTQYF. DNA for the CDR3: TGTGCCAGCAGTCCGTCGGACAGGACAGATACGCAGTATTTT.

This clonotype was counted at least ten times. The chain uses TRBV5-1 and TRBJ2-5; no clear D. Germline values: CDR1 SGHRS, CDR2 YFSETQ. The CDR3 is 15 residues long. The germline V and J ends were trimmed by 0 bases and 2 bases, with 11 bases remaining between them. CDR3 DNA sequence: TGCGCCAGCAGCTTGGTGAGGTACCCACAAGAGACCCAGTACTTC. This codes for CASSLVRYPQETQYF.

Regarding this clonotype: Mismatch with germline at one junction end may stem from a read error. The chain carries TRBV5-1 and TRBJ1-2, with 7 bases lining up with TRBD1. The CDR3 covers 12 residues. The germline V gene has CDR1 SGHRS and CDR2 YFSETQ. The CDR3 bases are TGCGTCAGCAGCGGGGACAGCTATGGCTACACCTTC. It codes for CVSSGDSYGYTF.

In this sample, this clonotype turned up many times. The gene calls are TRBV7-2 and TRBJ2-5; 8 bases align to TRBD2. The germline V gene has CDR1 SGHTA and CDR2 FQGNSA. The CDR3 totals 16 residues. J gave up 5 bases and V 5 bases, and 13 bases lay outside the gene matches. CDR3 sequence reads: CASSPPRLAGLETQYF. CDR3 coding DNA: TGTGCCAGCAGCCCACCGAGGCTAGCGGGCCTCGAGACCCAGTACTTC.

This chain joins TRBV2 and TRBJ1-2; D not certain. V gave up 1 base and J gave up 5 bases, with 11 bases separating them. Germline lookup yields CDR1 SNHLY and CDR2 FYNNEI. The CDR3 consists of 14 residues. CDR3 region: CASSEDSSGYGYTF. Written as DNA, the CDR3 is TGTGCCAGCAGTGAAGACTCCTCGGGGTATGGCTACACCTTC. The variable domain in full, completed from reference TRBV2 and TRBJ1-2, reads EPEVTQTPSHQVTQMGQEVILRCVPISNHLYFYWYRQILGQKVEFLVSFYNNEISEKSEIFDDQFSVERPDGSNFTLKIRSTKLEDSAMYFCASSEDSSGYGYTFGSGTRLTVV.

The rearrangement uses TRBV15 and TRBJ2-6, with D possibly matching TRBD1 (5 bases). Per the germline V gene, CDR1 is LNHNV and CDR2 is YYDKDF (reference sequence). V shed 0 bases and J shed 0 bases, with 15 bases lying between them. The CDR3 is 19 residues long. The CDR3 DNA sequence: TGTGCCACCAGCAGAGATCCCGCAGGGTTGAGCTCTGGGGCCAACGTCCTGACTTTC. This encodes CATSRDPAGLSSGANVLTF.

In its sample, this clonotype was seen once. This sequence joins TRBV7-2 and TRBJ2-2; 7 positions agree with TRBD2. The CDR3 is 16 residues long. The V segment lost 0 bases and the J segment 5 bases; nucleotides outside the gene matches: 6. Germline V gives CDR1 SGHTA, CDR2 FQGNSA. CDR3 sequence: CASSLAGGRGTGELFF. The CDR3 region has the DNA TGTGCCAGCAGCTTAGCGGGGGGGAGAGGGACCGGGGAGCTGTTTTTT.

This clonotype appeared many times. The J gene is TRBJ2-5, the V gene TRBV5-6, with D possibly TRBD1 on 6 matching bases. Germline-derived CDR1 and CDR2 are SGHDT and YYEEEE. The CDR3 sequence is 16 residues long. The V gene lost 4 bases and the J gene lost 2 bases, with 18 bases spanning the gap. This CDR3 is CASSRNRDISQETQYF. The CDR3 DNA follows: TGTGCCAGCAGCCGAAACCGGGACATATCTCAAGAGACCCAGTACTTC.

The chain carries TRBV6-2 or TRBV6-3 and TRBJ1-6; TRBD1 matches at 8 bases. CDR1 and CDR2 (germline): MNHEY, SVGEGT. CDR3 length equals 14 residues. J was trimmed by 8 bases and V by 2 bases; bases with no gene match: 2. CDR3 in DNA: TGTGCCAGCAGTTACGGACAGGGATATTCACCCCTCCACTTT. Protein: CASSYGQGYSPLHF.

This clonotype was counted many times. The chain joins TRBV7-2 to TRBJ2-5; D possibly corresponds to TRBD2 (5 bases). Germline CDR1 and CDR2: SGHTA and FQGNSA. The CDR3 consists of 14 residues. Trimming stripped 3 bases from V and 1 base from J, with 9 bases between. Here the CDR3 reads CASSFAGLQETQYF. The DNA of the CDR3 is TGTGCCAGCAGCTTCGCCGGACTCCAAGAGACCCAGTACTTC. Full variable domain (remainder filled in from reference TRBV7-2 and TRBJ2-5): GAGVSQSPSNKVTEKGKDVELRCDPISGHTALYWYRQSLGQGLEFLIYFQGNSAPDKSGLPSDRFSAERTGGSVSTLTIQRTQQEDSAVYLCASSFAGLQETQYFGPGTRLLVL.

This chain links TRBV5-1 with TRBJ1-2, with 11 bases fitting TRBD1. V was pared by 4 bases and J by 7 bases, with 12 bases of the junction left unmatched. CDR1 is SGHRS, CDR2 YFSETQ, per germline. The CDR3 sequence is 16 residues long. CDR3: CASSPEMGQGGGGYTF. The DNA of the CDR3 is TGCGCCAGCAGCCCTGAAATGGGACAGGGGGGAGGTGGCTACACCTTC.